This TCR beta chain appears in the sequencing data of a study of blood T cell repertoires in COVID-19. Study context: T cells, B-cell-depleted T cells, or PBMCs provided the cDNA or gDNA that served as material.

Germline V gives CDR1 SGDLS, CDR2 YYNGEE. This CDR3 is built from 12 residues. The V end lost 3 bases, the J end lost 4 bases, and 5 bases lay between the germline ends. TCRdb keeps only in-frame clones here, not all; method: immunoSEQ multiplex PCR. The sample lists about 230,000 clones, around 80% seen once, with around 25% in the top ten. The sequence derives from a man in his forties with acute or convalescent COVID-19. Sequencing was performed on peripheral blood. The chain combines TRBV9 with TRBJ2-4; D not certain. CDR3 amino acids: CASSAQKNIQYF. Here the CDR3 DNA reads TGTGCCAGCAGCGCACAGAAAAACATTCAGTACTTC.